The clone carrying this T cell receptor (beta chain) was found a few times. Its target is not known. A second PCR, run for about 6 to 11 cycles, used a sample-barcoded 5' primer plus a J-beta primer mix. TCRdb itself ran the 5' RACE reads through MiXCR, one entry per CDR3 protein. The sample includes some 880,000 distinct CDR3 sequences, around 34% of them seen just once. This entry comes from a study of blood T cells in healthy people across ages. Study conclusions and caveats: Naive CD4+ cells and diversity were both higher in long-lived donors than in aged donors. Per million T cells, TCR beta diversity dropped about linearly as age rose. Naive T cell percentage by flow cytometry tracked strongly with beta diversity.

The V and J ends lost 0 bases and 2 bases, in that order; junction bases with no gene match: 4. Germline values: CDR1 SGHRS, CDR2 YFSETQ. The CDR3 consists of 15 residues. Every donor contributed about 10 milliliters of peripheral blood by blood draw. The V and J genes are TRBV5-1 and TRBJ1-2; 7 nucleotides agree with TRBD1. Specimen: blood. This receptor was identified in a man between 18 and 35 years old in good health. The CDR3 here is CASSLAMTGNYGYTF. The DNA of the CDR3 is TGCGCCAGCAGCTTGGCCATGACAGGGAACTATGGCTACACCTTC.